This passage covers 20 T cell receptor beta chains from one sample sequenced in a study of blood T cell repertoires in COVID-19. Only in-frame clones appear in the TCRdb table, and some are missing; sequencing was by immunoSEQ multiplex PCR. Of some 110,000 clones in the sample, 90% were seen once. Specimen: peripheral blood. The receptors here all came from a human donor with active COVID-19. The donor label of this sample is uncertain.

The V and J genes are TRBV10-1 and TRBJ2-3; 7 bases line up with TRBD2. Germline V gene data show CDR1 as WNHNN and CDR2 as SYGVQD (reference sequence). The CDR3 consists of 13 residues. Trimming at V came to 7 bases and at J to 3 bases, leaving 4 bases not matched to a gene. CDR3 amino acids: CASTGTKTDTQYF. In DNA, the CDR3 is TGCGCCAGCACCGGGACTAAAACAGATACGCAGTATTTT.

The chain has TRBV4-3 and TRBJ2-1, with a possible D match to TRBD2 (6 bases). Trimming took off 4 bases at V and 7 bases at J, with 8 bases between the two ends. The CDR3 covers 12 residues. Germline CDR1 and CDR2: LGHNA and YSLEER. This CDR3 reads CASSPGGNEQFF. The CDR3 nucleotides read TGCGCCAGCAGCCCCGGGGGTAATGAGCAGTTCTTC.

The genes are TRBV7-2 and TRBJ2-1, with D tentatively TRBD1 (5 bases). Germline assignment: CDR1 SGHTA and CDR2 FQGNSA. V lost 5 bases and J 9 bases, leaving 14 bases between the germline ends. The CDR3 runs to 13 residues. CDR3 loop: CASSASRAVEQFF. The CDR3, as DNA: TGTGCCAGCAGCGCCTCCAGGGCTGTTGAGCAGTTCTTC.

The gene calls are TRBV5-8 and TRBJ2-1; tentative D call: TRBD1 (6 bases). The CDR3 is 16 residues long. The V end lost 3 bases, the J end lost 6 bases, and 19 bases lay between the germline ends. Per germline, CDR1 SGHTS and CDR2 YDEGEE. The CDR3 loop is CASSSKQPVQGNEQFF. Written as DNA, the CDR3 is TGTGCCAGCAGCTCCAAACAACCCGTACAGGGCAATGAGCAGTTCTTC.

The rearrangement joins TRBV28 to TRBJ2-7, with a weak D call TRBD2 (5 bases). From germline, CDR1 is MDHEN and CDR2 SYDVKM. CDR3 length: 12 amino acids. Trimming pared 7 bases from V and 11 bases from J, leaving 18 bases between. The CDR3 region is CASTNPAVTKYF. The CDR3 nucleotides read TGTGCCAGCACCAATCCGGCGGTGACTAAGTACTTC.

The J gene is TRBJ1-5, the V gene TRBV19, with D unclear. CDR3 size: 13 residues. Looked up from germline, CDR1 is LNHDA and CDR2 is SQIVND (reference sequence). Trimming removed 3 bases at V and 3 bases at J, with 6 bases between. The chain's CDR3 is CASSIPNNQPQHF. DNA of the CDR3: TGTGCCAGTAGTATCCCTAACAATCAGCCCCAGCATTTT.

This clone was observed once. The junction and the germline gene differ at one end; a read error may be behind it. V is TRBV27 and J is TRBJ2-1, with 9 bases that match TRBD2. Germline lookup yields CDR1 MNHEY and CDR2 SMNVEV (reference sequence). CDR3 length: 12 residues. The CDR3: CASGFSGGSQFF. The CDR3 coding sequence is TGTGCCAGCGGTTTTAGCGGGGGATCGCAGTTCTTC.

This chain connects TRBV29-1 to TRBJ2-7; 7 bases map to TRBD2. Trimming took 0 bases from V and 0 from J; bases not matched to a gene: 5. The CDR3 spans 15 residues. CDR1 is SQVTM, CDR2 ANQGSEA, per germline. This CDR3 is CSVEDRGGSSYEQYF. The CDR3 DNA follows: TGCAGCGTTGAAGATCGGGGCGGGAGCTCCTACGAGCAGTACTTC.

The rearrangement joins TRBV20-1 to TRBJ1-1, with D maybe TRBD1 (5 bases). There are 14 residues in the CDR3. Germline CDR1 and CDR2: DFQATT and SNEGSKA (reference sequence). Trimming shortened V by 3 bases and J by 8 bases, and 19 bases separated the two germline ends. In DNA, the CDR3 is TGCAGTGCTAGTCGGGGGAGACAGAACAGAGAAGCTTTCTTT. Its translation: CSASRGRQNREAFF.

The V and J genes are TRBV2 and TRBJ2-2, with no clear D. CDR1 is SNHLY and CDR2 is FYNNEI in the germline V gene. V was trimmed by 7 bases and J by 6 bases, leaving 9 bases between them. CDR3 length: 12 residues. This CDR3 reads CASTGVAGELFF. CDR3 bases: TGTGCCAGCACAGGTGTCGCCGGGGAGCTGTTTTTT. The full variable domain, its missing parts supplied by reference TRBV2 and TRBJ2-2, is EPEVTQTPSHQVTQMGQEVILRCVPISNHLYFYWYRQILGQKVEFLVSFYNNEISEKSEIFDDQFSVERPDGSNFTLKIRSTKLEDSAMYFCASTGVAGELFFGEGSRLTVL.

The chain combines TRBV5-1 with TRBJ1-6, with D tentatively TRBD1 (5 bases). The ends were cut back, 1 base at V and 10 bases at J, with 12 bases in the middle. From germline, CDR1 is SGHRS and CDR2 YFSETQ. The CDR3 sequence is 14 residues long. CDR3 DNA: TGCGCCAGCAGCTTGAACAGGAATAGATCACCCCTCCACTTT. As protein: CASSLNRNRSPLHF.

The V gene is TRBV11-2, the J gene TRBJ1-4; D gene ambiguous. The CDR3 contains 14 residues. The V gene's germline CDR1 is SGHAT and CDR2 FQNNGV. Between the trimmed V and J ends, which lost 0 bases and 8 bases, there was a span of 10 bases. The CDR3 sequence: CASSLDQGSEKLFF. Here the CDR3 DNA reads TGTGCCAGCAGCTTAGATCAAGGGAGCGAAAAACTGTTTTTT.

This chain links TRBV7-9 with TRBJ2-2; tentative D call: TRBD2 (6 bases). CDR1 SEHNR and CDR2 FQNEAQ come from the germline V gene (reference sequence). CDR3 length equals 16 residues. V lost 5 bases and J 5 bases, leaving 18 bases between the germline ends. CDR3 protein: CASSPSPLRGTGELFF. Written as DNA, the CDR3 is TGTGCCAGCAGCCCTAGTCCTCTTCGGGGGACCGGGGAGCTGTTTTTT.

This clone was detected only once. The chain combines TRBV4-2 with TRBJ1-4; D call uncertain. Per germline, CDR1 LGHNA and CDR2 YNFKEQ. The CDR3 contains 16 residues. Trimming cost V 4 bases and J 8 bases, with 20 bases left between them. CDR3 sequence: CASSPNKGEASEKLFF. DNA for the CDR3: TGTGCCAGCAGCCCCAATAAAGGAGAGGCCAGCGAAAAACTGTTTTTT.

This clone has only one observation. The chain couples TRBV6-6 to TRBJ2-1; 7 nucleotides match TRBD1. The CDR3 consists of 16 residues. Unmatched junction bases numbered 9, after V lost 0 bases and J lost 7 bases. Germline values: CDR1 MNHNY, CDR2 SVGAGI (reference sequence). The CDR3 spells CASSYSFGEQGNEQFF. As DNA, the CDR3 is TGTGCCAGCAGTTACTCCTTCGGGGAACAGGGGAATGAGCAGTTCTTC.

Only one count was recorded for this clone. J is TRBJ2-7 and V is TRBV20-1; D possibly corresponds to TRBD1 (6 bases). Germline CDR1 DFQATT, CDR2 SNEGSKA (reference sequence). The length of the CDR3 is 13 residues. V was trimmed by 3 bases and J by 2 bases, leaving 11 bases between them. The CDR3 region is CSASQGTTYEQYF. The DNA for the CDR3 is TGCAGTGCTAGTCAGGGGACAACCTACGAGCAGTACTTC.

V usage is TRBV20-1 and J usage is TRBJ2-7, with D possibly TRBD1 on 5 matching bases. Germline V gives CDR1 DFQATT, CDR2 SNEGSKA (reference sequence). This CDR3 region has 14 residues. V was cut by 3 bases and J by 6 bases, with 18 bases left in between. CDR3 protein: CSASILGARSEQYF. CDR3 coding DNA: TGCAGTGCTAGTATTCTAGGGGCGCGAAGCGAGCAGTACTTC.

The chain combines TRBV6-2 or TRBV6-3 with TRBJ2-7, with a weak D call TRBD2 (6 bases). The germline V gene encodes CDR1 MNHEY and CDR2 SVGEGT. Deletions cut 4 bases from V and 3 bases from J, with 13 bases between. This CDR3 contains 14 residues. DNA of the CDR3: TGTGCCAGCAGTTTTCGTGGGGAGGTCTACGAGCAGTACTTC. Translating it yields CASSFRGEVYEQYF.

The chain uses TRBV2 and TRBJ2-7; 8 nucleotides align to TRBD1. CDR1 and CDR2 (germline): SNHLY, FYNNEI. V was pared by 3 bases and J by 11 bases, with 24 bases of the junction left unmatched. CDR3 length: 18 residues. CDR3 protein: CASSDYGSVGQALFWEYF. As DNA, the CDR3 is TGTGCCAGCAGTGATTATGGTTCGGTGGGACAGGCGCTCTTTTGGGAGTACTTC.

V usage is TRBV21-1 and J usage is TRBJ1-2; the D call in the table, TRBD1, was not verified against the DNA. TRBV21-1 is shown as a pseudogene. The CDR3 has 17 amino acids. The CDR3 region is CASSNPPQAGEGYGYTF. In DNA, the CDR3 is TGTGCCAGCAGCAACCCCCCCCAAGCAGGGGAAGGCTATGGCTACACCTTC.